The clone carrying this TCR beta chain was counted ten times or more. What it binds is not known. The record originates from a study of breast tumors, draining lymph nodes, adjacent tissues. Notes on the study in general: Luminal-like breast cancer showed significantly higher tumor–nontumor repertoire similarity than basal-like. Tumor TCR diversity was below lymph nodes but above nontumor tissue.

TCRdb re-called the multiplex PCR reads with MiXCR, one entry per CDR3 protein. The sample carries approximately 100,000 distinct CDR3 sequences, over 20% recorded once. Germline V gene data show CDR1 as GTSNPN and CDR2 as SVGIG (reference sequence). With 2 bases removed from V and 4 bases from J, the gap between germline ends came to 5 bases. The CDR3 is made up of 11 amino acids. The lymph nodes were axillary draining lymph nodes from breast cancer patients. The clonotype was recovered from a female donor with breast cancer. Some clones in this sample may be carry-over from other donors' samples. Sequencing was performed on axillary lymph node tissue. The V and J genes are TRBV30 and TRBJ2-5; D call uncertain. The CDR3 protein is CAWSYSETQYF. CDR3 bases: TGTGCCTGGAGTTATTCAGAGACCCAGTACTTC. Full variable domain (outside the CDR3, taken from reference TRBV30 and TRBJ2-5): SQTIHQWPATLVQPVGSPLSLECTVEGTSNPNLYWYRQAAGRGLQLLFYSVGIGQISSEVPQNLSASRPQDRQFILSSKKLLLSDSGFYLCAWSYSETQYFGPGTRLLVL.